The sequence of this T cell receptor beta chain was determined in a study of blood T cell repertoires in COVID-19. Assay used: immunoSEQ multiplex PCR; TCRdb lists only in-frame clones, some missing. Here the sample spans about 150,000 clones, roughly 80% being singletons. This clone appeared a single time. Deletions cut 3 bases from V and 1 base from J, with 19 bases between. CDR1 KGHSH and CDR2 LQKENI come from the germline V gene. This CDR3 has 17 residues. V is TRBV18 and J is TRBJ2-7; a possible D gene is TRBD1 (6 bases). The sequenced material came from peripheral blood. The sequence was collected from a man at least 80 years old with acute or convalescent COVID-19. The CDR3 region has the DNA TGTGCCAGCTCACCGGGGCCCATTTCCAGGGGTTCCTACGAGCAGTACTTC. Its protein product is CASSPGPISRGSYEQYF.